This TCR beta chain was sequenced for a study of T-cell memory formation after mild COVID-19. Study-wide results and limits: Contracting CD4+ clones were located mainly in CM and EM, and CD8+ clones in EMRA. Contracting clones from day 15 to 85 showed balanced CD4/CD8; later expanders favored CD4+.

TCRdb used MiXCR to reprocess the 5' RACE reads, holding one entry per CDR3 protein. The sample shows roughly 450,000 distinct CDR3 sequences, more than 15% of them seen only once. V dropped 2 bases and J dropped 3 bases, with 5 bases sitting between them. The CDR3 spans 14 residues. The V gene's germline CDR1 is LNHNV and CDR2 YYDKDF (reference sequence). Ten or more counts support this clonotype. Its antigen is unknown. The chain joins TRBV15 to TRBJ1-6, with D possibly matching TRBD1 (5 bases). The TCR comes from a man aged 18-30 years who had mild COVID-19 (a few samples of this study predate the infection). Cell type and time point are not known. The sample comprised PBMCs or a T cell subset sorted from them (not recorded which). As DNA, the CDR3 is TGTGCCACCAGCAGACAGGGCTATAATTCACCCCTCCACTTT. As protein: CATSRQGYNSPLHF.